This is a list of T cell receptor beta chains from one sample in a study of shared clonotypes between healthy human individuals. Profiling relied on immunoSEQ multiplex PCR, and the TCRdb table lists in-frame clones only, not all of them. The sample lists about 680,000 clones; 90% to 95% were seen once. The source material was naive CD8+ T cells sorted from blood. The receptors were sampled from a man aged 25-45 years in good health. Both conserved end residues are trimmed from each CDR3. The order of the fields is V gene, J gene, CDR3 protein.

TRBV4-1	TRBJ2-1	ASSPLRPDEQF
TRBV11-2	TRBJ2-1	ASSSTSGVYNEQF
TRBV19	TRBJ2-3	ASSPGAGGGQGLPDTQY
TRBV9	TRBJ2-7	ASSQQGFDYEQY
TRBV7-9	TRBJ2-7	ASSFFLGTGKDEQY
TRBV27	TRBJ1-2	ASSLGPTLYGYT
TRBV28	TRBJ2-7	ASSFISGQVSYEQY
TRBV7-8	TRBJ2-7	ASSLRGSYEQY
TRBV7-6	TRBJ2-3	ASSSGGQILTTDTQY
TRBV5-1	TRBJ2-2	ASSLYTSGLDYTGELF
TRBV14	TRBJ1-4	ASSQHSSGQFNEKLF
TRBV9	TRBJ1-4	ASSVGTTALEKLF
TRBV28	TRBJ2-3	ASNPIGAGGYSTDTQY
TRBV28	TRBJ2-7	ASSLGSPYEQY
TRBV5-1	TRBJ2-5	ASSTPRDSEGEETQY
TRBV4-1	TRBJ2-1	ASSHQADYNEQF
TRBV5-1	TRBJ1-2	ASSLEARGSTDYGYT
TRBV15	TRBJ2-3	ATSIIAGGPGDTQY
TRBV11-2	TRBJ1-1	ASSRREAF
TRBV5-1	TRBJ2-1	ASSLETSFDVANEQF
TRBV11-2	TRBJ2-7	ASSFRTSGRADSYEQY
TRBV6-1	TRBJ2-7	ASSLIIGGGYEQY
TRBV19	TRBJ2-7	ASSIASGSTYEQY
TRBV18	TRBJ2-1	ASSPPDSGRREQF